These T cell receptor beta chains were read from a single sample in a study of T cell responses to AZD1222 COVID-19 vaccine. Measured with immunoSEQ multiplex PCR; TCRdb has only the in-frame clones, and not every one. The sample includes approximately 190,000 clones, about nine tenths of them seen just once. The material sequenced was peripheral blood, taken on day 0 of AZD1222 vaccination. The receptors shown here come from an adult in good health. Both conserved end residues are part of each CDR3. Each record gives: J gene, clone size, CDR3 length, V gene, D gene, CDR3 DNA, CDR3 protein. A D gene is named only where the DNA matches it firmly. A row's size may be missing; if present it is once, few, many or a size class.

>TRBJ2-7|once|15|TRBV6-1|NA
TGTGCCAGCAGTGAAGGGTCCGGGAAGAGCTACGAGCAGTACTTC
CASSEGSGKSYEQYF
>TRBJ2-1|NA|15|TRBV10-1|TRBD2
TGCGCCAGCACCGGACTAGCGGGACCCAACAATGAGCAGTTCTTC
CASTGLAGPNNEQFF
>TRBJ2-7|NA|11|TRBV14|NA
TGTGCCAGCAGCCTCTCCTACGAGCAGTACTTC
CASSLSYEQYF
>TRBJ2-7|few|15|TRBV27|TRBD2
TGTGCCAGCAGTTTACGACTAGCGGGTTCCTACGAGCAGTACTTC
CASSLRLAGSYEQYF
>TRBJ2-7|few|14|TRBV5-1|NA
TGCGCCAGCAGCTTGGAGGTGAGCTCCTACGAGCAGTACTTC
CASSLEVSSYEQYF
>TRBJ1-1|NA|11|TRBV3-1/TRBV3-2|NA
TGTGCCAGCAGCCAAGTGGATGAAGCTTTCTTT
CASSQVDEAFF
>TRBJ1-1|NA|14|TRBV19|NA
TGTGCCAGTAGGACAGACAAATGGGGCACTGAAGCTTTCTTT
CASRTDKWGTEAFF
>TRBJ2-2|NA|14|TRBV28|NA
TGTGCCAGCAGTTTAAGCGCCCCGACCGGGGAGCTGTTTTTT
CASSLSAPTGELFF
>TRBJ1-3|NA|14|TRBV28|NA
TGTGCCAGCAGTTTATCTCGGGAGGTAAACACCATATATTTT
CASSLSREVNTIYF
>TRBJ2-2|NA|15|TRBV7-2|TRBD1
TGTGCCAGCAGCTTATCCGGGACAGTGACCGGGGAGCTGTTTTTT
CASSLSGTVTGELFF
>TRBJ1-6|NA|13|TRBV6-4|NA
TGTGCCAGCAGTGACTCCGAAGGTCGACCCCTCCACTTT
CASSDSEGRPLHF
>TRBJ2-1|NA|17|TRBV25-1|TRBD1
TGTGCCAGCAGTGAGCGACAGGGGTCCCCTGCGGAGCATGAGCAGTTCTTC
CASSERQGSPAEHEQFF
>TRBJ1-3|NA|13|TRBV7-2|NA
TGTGCCAGCAGCTTAGGGTCCGGAAACACCATATATTTT
CASSLGSGNTIYF
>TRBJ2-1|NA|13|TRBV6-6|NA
TGTGCCAGCACCTCCGAATCCGGGACCAGCATGTTCTTC
CASTSESGTSMFF
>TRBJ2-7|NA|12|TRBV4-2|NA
TGTGCCAGCAGCCAAGGTTGGGACGAGCAGTACTTC
CASSQGWDEQYF
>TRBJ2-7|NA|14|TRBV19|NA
TGTGCCAGTAGTATAGACAGGTGGACCTACGAGCAGTACTTC
CASSIDRWTYEQYF
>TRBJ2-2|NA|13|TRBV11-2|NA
TGTGCCAGCAGCTTAGATCTTATCGGGGAGCTGTTTTTT
CASSLDLIGELFF
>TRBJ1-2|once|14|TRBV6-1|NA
TGTGCCAGCAGTGAGGGGCCTGCTAACTATGGCTACACCTTC
CASSEGPANYGYTF
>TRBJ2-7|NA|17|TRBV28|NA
TGTGCCAGCAGTTCTCTGTATTCGGGGGCGTATTCCTACGAGCAGTACTTC
CASSSLYSGAYSYEQYF
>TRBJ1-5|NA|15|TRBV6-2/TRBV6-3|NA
TGTGCCAGCAGTTACCCAGGGCATAGCAATCAGCCCCAGCATTTT
CASSYPGHSNQPQHF
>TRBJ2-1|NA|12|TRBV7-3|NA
TGTGCCAGCAGCTTAACTGGGAATCGGCAGTTCTTC
CASSLTGNRQFF
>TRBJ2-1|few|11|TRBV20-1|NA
TGCAGTGCATATCAGGGGAATGAGCAGTTCTTC
CSAYQGNEQFF
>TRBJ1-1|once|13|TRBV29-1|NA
TGCAGCGTTGAAGGTTTAGGGAACACTGAAGCTTTCTTT
CSVEGLGNTEAFF
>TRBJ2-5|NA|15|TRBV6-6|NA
TGTGCCAGCAGTTACTCTTCAGAAGATAAAGAGACCCAGTACTTC
CASSYSSEDKETQYF
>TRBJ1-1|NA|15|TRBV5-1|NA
TGCGCCAGCAGCTTGACGGGGGCCGTGATCACTGAAGCTTTCTTT
CASSLTGAVITEAFF
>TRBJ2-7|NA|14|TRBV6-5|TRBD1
TGTGCCAGCATTACAGGGGACAGCTCCTACGAGCAGTACTTC
CASITGDSSYEQYF
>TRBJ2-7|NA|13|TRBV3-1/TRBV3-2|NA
TGTGCCAGCAGCCAAGATCCTGTGGCAGGGTCGGACTTC
CASSQDPVAGSDF
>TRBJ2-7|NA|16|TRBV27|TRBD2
TGTGCCAGCAGTTTATCCGGACTAGCGGGAACCTACGAGCAGTACTTC
CASSLSGLAGTYEQYF
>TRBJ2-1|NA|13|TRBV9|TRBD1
TGTGCCAGCAGTACGACAGGGGGCCTTGAGCAGTTCTTC
CASSTTGGLEQFF
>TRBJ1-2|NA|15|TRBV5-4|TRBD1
TGTGCCAGCAGCCCCGGACAGGGAGATTACTATGGCTACACCTTC
CASSPGQGDYYGYTF
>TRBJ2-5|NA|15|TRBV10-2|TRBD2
TGCGCCAGCAGTGGGACTAGCGGAGTCCAAGAGACCCAGTACTTC
CASSGTSGVQETQYF
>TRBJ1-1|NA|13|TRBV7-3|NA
TGTGCCAGCAGCTCTCAGAAGAACACTGAAGCTTTCTTT
CASSSQKNTEAFF
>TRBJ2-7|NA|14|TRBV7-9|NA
TGTGCCAGCAGACTTTCCGGGCCCTCCTACGAGCAGTACTTC
CASRLSGPSYEQYF
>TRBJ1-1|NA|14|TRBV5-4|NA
TGTGCCAGCAGCCCCACTCCCATGAACACTGAAGCTTTCTTT
CASSPTPMNTEAFF
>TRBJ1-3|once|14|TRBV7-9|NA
TGTGCCAGCAGCGAAAGGACCTCTGGAAACACCATATATTTT
CASSERTSGNTIYF
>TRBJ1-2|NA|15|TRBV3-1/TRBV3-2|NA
TGTGCCAGCAGCAATGCGAATGGGGGGGTGTTCGGCTACACCTTC
CASSNANGGVFGYTF
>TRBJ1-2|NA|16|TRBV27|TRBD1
TGTGCCAGCAGTTTAACAACAGGGGGCGAAGTGGATGGCTACACCTTC
CASSLTTGGEVDGYTF
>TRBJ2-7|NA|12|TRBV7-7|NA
TGTGCTAGCAGCGCGGACGGCTACGAGCAGTACTTC
CASSADGYEQYF
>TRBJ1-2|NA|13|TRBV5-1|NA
TGCGCCAGCAGCTCTTCCGGGGCTAGTGGCTACACCTTC
CASSSSGASGYTF
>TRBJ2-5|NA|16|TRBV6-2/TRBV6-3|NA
TGTGCCAGCAGTTACGACCGGGGGGCGCCGCGAGAGACCCAGTACTTC
CASSYDRGAPRETQYF
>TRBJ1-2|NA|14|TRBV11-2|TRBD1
TGTGCCAGCAGCTATAGGGACAGGGTCTATGGCTACACCTTC
CASSYRDRVYGYTF
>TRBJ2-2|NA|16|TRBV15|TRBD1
TGTGCCACCAGCTGGTGGACAGGGGGCGAGGACGGGGAGCTGTTTTTT
CATSWWTGGEDGELFF
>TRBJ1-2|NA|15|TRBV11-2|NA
TGTGCCAGCAGCCTCCCTGGGCCCGGCGCCCCTGGCTACACCTTC
CASSLPGPGAPGYTF
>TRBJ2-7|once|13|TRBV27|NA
TGTGCCAGCAGTTTAGGGCAGTCCTACGAGCAGTACTTC
CASSLGQSYEQYF
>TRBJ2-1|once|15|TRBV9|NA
TGTGCCAGCAGCATTGGCGGCAGGTCCTACAATGAGCAGTTCTTC
CASSIGGRSYNEQFF
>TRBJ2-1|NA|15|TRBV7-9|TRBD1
TGTGCCAGCAGCTTACCCAGGGGGCTCAACAATGAGCAGTTCTTC
CASSLPRGLNNEQFF
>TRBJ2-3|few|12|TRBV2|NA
TGTGCCACCAGGACAAGCACAGATACGCAGTATTTT
CATRTSTDTQYF